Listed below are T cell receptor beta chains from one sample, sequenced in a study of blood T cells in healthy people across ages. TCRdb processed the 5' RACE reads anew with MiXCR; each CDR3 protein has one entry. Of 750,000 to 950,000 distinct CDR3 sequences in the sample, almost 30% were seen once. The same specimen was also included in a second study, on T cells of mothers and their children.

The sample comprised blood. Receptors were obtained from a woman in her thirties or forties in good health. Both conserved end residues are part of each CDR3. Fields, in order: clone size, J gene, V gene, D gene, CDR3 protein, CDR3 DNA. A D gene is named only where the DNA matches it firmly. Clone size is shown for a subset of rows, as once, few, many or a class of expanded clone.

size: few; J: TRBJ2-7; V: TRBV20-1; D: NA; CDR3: CSARDDDRLISEQYF; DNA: TGCAGTGCTAGAGATGATGACAGGCTGATTAGCGAGCAGTACTTC
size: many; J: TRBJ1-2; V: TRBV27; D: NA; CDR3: CASKDFYGYTF; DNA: TGTGCCAGCAAGGATTTCTATGGCTACACCTTC
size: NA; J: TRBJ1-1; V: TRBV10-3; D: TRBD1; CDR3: CAIKPTGGVNTEAFF; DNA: TGTGCCATCAAACCGACAGGGGGGGTGAACACTGAAGCTTTCTTT
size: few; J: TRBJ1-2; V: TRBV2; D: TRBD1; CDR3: CASRPFGQGVKTNYGYTF; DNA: TGTGCCAGCAGACCGTTCGGACAGGGCGTTAAGACTAACTATGGCTACACCTTC
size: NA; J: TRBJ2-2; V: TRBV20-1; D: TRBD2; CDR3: CSARDVQGLAGTGELFF; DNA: TGCAGTGCTAGAGATGTACAGGGACTAGCGGGCACCGGGGAGCTGTTTTTT
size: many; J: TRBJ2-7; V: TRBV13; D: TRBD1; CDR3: CASSFRGQGAYEQYF; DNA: TGTGCCAGCAGTTTTAGGGGACAGGGGGCCTACGAGCAGTACTTC
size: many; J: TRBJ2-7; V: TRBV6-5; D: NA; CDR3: CASSYSVETYEQYF; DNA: TGTGCCAGCAGTTACAGTGTCGAGACTTACGAGCAGTACTTC
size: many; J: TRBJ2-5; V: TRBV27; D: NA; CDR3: CASSFRGRETQYF; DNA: TGTGCCAGCAGTTTTAGAGGTCGTGAGACCCAGTACTTC
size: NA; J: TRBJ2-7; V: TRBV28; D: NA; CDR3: CASRFRPSAQINEQYF; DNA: TGTGCCAGCAGATTTCGACCCTCGGCCCAGATCAACGAGCAGTACTTC
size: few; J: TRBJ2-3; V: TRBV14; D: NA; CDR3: CASSQGFLGADTQYF; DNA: TGTGCCAGCAGCCAAGGCTTCCTTGGCGCAGATACGCAGTATTTT
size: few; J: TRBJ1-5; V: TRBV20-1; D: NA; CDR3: CSARRTGQNNQPQHF; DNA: TGCAGTGCTAGAAGAACCGGCCAGAACAATCAGCCCCAGCATTTT
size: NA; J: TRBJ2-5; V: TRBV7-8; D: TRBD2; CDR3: CASSPPGRLKETQYF; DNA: TGTGCCAGCAGCCCCCCCGGGAGGCTGAAAGAGACCCAGTACTTC
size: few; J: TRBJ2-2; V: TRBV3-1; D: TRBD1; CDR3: CASSYGTGTPGELFF; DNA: TGTGCCAGCAGCTATGGGACAGGGACGCCCGGGGAGCTGTTTTTT
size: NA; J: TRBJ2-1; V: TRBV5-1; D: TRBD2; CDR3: CASSLATFSGGSYNEQFF; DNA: TGCGCCAGCAGCTTGGCCACGTTTAGCGGGGGGTCCTACAATGAGCAGTTCTTC
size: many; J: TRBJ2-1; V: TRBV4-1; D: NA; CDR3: CASSQDGAGSYNEQFF; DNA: TGCGCCAGCAGCCAAGACGGAGCGGGCTCCTACAATGAGCAGTTCTTC
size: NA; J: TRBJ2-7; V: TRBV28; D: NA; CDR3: CAGSLYRGGYEQYF; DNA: TGTGCCGGCAGTTTATACAGGGGAGGGTACGAGCAGTACTTC
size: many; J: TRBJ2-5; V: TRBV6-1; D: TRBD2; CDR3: CASSEVAGGRQETQYF; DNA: TGTGCCAGCAGTGAGGTAGCGGGGGGGCGACAAGAGACCCAGTACTTC
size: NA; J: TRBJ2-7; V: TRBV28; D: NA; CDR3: CASNPTGTATYEQYF; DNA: TGTGCCAGCAACCCTACCGGGACCGCGACCTACGAGCAGTACTTC
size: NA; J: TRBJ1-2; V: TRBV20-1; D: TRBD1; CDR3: CSARGTGNYGYTF; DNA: TGCAGTGCTAGAGGGACAGGAAACTATGGCTACACCTTC
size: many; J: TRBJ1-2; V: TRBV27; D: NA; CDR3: CASSVGWPSAYYGYTF; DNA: TGTGCCAGCAGTGTAGGGTGGCCTAGCGCATACTATGGCTACACCTTC
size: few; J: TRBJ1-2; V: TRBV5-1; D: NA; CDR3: CASSLIANYGYTF; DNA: TGCGCCAGCAGCTTGATCGCTAACTATGGCTACACCTTC
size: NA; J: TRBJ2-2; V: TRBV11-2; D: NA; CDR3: CASSTASTTGELFF; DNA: TGTGCCAGCAGCACCGCTAGCACGACCGGGGAGCTGTTTTTT
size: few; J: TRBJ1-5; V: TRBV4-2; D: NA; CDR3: CASSQDWSPSHPQHF; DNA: TGTGCCAGCAGCCAAGATTGGAGCCCGAGCCACCCCCAGCATTTT
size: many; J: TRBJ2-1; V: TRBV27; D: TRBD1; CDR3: CASSLFTGGYNEQFF; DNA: TGTGCCAGCAGTTTATTCACAGGGGGTTACAATGAGCAGTTCTTC
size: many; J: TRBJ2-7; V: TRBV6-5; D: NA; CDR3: CASSYGQPYEQYF; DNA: TGTGCCAGCAGTTACGGACAGCCCTACGAGCAGTACTTC
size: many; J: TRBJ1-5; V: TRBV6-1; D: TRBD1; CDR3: CASSPLQGANSNQPQHF; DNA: TGTGCCAGCAGTCCTCTACAGGGGGCGAACAGCAATCAGCCCCAGCATTTT
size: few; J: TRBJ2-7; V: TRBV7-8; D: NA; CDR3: CASSLATGRVAYEQYF; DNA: TGTGCCAGCAGCTTAGCGACGGGCAGGGTAGCCTACGAGCAGTACTTC
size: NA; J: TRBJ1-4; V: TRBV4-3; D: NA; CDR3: CASSPFPPKGRTNEKLFF; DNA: TGCGCCAGCAGCCCCTTTCCCCCCAAGGGGAGAACTAATGAAAAACTGTTTTTT
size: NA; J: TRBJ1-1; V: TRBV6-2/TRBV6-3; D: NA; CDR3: CASSYGGDTTFF; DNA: TGTGCCAGCAGTTACGGAGGGGACACAACTTTCTTT
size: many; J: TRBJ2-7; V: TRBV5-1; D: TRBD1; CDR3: CASSLAVGTGAHEQYF; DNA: TGCGCCAGCAGCTTGGCCGTCGGGACAGGGGCCCACGAGCAGTACTTC
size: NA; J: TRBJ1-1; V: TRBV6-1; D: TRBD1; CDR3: CASSLAGTGYTEAFF; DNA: TGTGCCAGCAGTTTGGCCGGGACAGGGTACACTGAAGCTTTCTTT
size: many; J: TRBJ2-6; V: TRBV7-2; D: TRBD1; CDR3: CASSLTGGSGANVLTF; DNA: TGTGCCAGCAGTCTGACAGGGGGCTCTGGGGCCAACGTCCTGACTTTC
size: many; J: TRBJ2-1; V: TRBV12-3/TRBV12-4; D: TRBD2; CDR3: CASKETSGGDEQFF; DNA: TGTGCCAGCAAGGAAACTAGCGGGGGGGATGAGCAGTTCTTC
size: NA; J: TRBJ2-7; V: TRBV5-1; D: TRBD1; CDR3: CASSPRGTGDYEQYF; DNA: TGCGCCAGCAGCCCCAGGGGAACAGGGGACTACGAGCAGTACTTC
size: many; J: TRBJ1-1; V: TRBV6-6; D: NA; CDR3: CASSYQGQNTEAFF; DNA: TGTGCCAGCAGTTACCAGGGACAGAACACTGAAGCTTTCTTT
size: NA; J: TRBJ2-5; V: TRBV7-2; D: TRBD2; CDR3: CASTLAGAKETQYF; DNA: TGTGCCAGCACCTTAGCGGGGGCAAAAGAGACCCAGTACTTC
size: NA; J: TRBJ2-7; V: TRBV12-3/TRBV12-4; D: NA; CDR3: CASSTGTFFPGIYNEQYF; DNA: TGTGCCAGCAGCACCGGGACATTCTTCCCGGGGATATACAATGAGCAGTACTTC
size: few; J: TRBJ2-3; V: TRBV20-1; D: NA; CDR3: CSARTGLEVTDTQYF; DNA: TGCAGTGCTAGGACGGGACTGGAGGTTACAGATACGCAGTATTTT
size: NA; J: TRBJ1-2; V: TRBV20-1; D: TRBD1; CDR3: CSGRDRGFYGYTF; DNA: TGCAGTGGGCGGGACAGGGGGTTCTATGGCTACACCTTC
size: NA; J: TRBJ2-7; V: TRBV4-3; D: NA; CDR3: CASSQALIYYEQYF; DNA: TGCGCCAGCAGCCAAGCTCTAATCTACTACGAGCAGTACTTC
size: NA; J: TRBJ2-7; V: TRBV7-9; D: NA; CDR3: CASSKGGSAYEQYF; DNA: TGTGCCAGCAGCAAGGGAGGATCAGCCTACGAGCAGTACTTC
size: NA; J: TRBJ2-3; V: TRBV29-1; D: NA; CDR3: CSVVLIGYRTSTDTQYF; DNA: TGCAGCGTTGTTTTAATAGGATACCGAACTAGCACAGATACGCAGTATTTT
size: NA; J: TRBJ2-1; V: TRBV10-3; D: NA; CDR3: CAISESGDGGQFF; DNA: TGTGCCATCAGTGAGTCAGGCGACGGGGGGCAGTTCTTC
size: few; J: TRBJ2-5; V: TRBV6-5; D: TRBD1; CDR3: CASSYDTGQLREQYF; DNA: TGTGCCAGCAGTTACGACACGGGACAGCTAAGGGAGCAGTACTTC
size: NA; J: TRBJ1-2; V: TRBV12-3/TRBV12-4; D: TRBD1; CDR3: CASSTGVGGYTF; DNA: TGTGCCAGCAGCACAGGGGTAGGGGGCTACACCTTC
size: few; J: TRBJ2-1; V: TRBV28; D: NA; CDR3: CASNWGTYNEQFF; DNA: TGTGCCAGCAACTGGGGGACGTACAATGAGCAGTTCTTC
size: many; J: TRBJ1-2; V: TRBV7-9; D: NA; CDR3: CASSSRTTYTF; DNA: TGTGCCAGCAGCTCAAGGACGACCTACACCTTC
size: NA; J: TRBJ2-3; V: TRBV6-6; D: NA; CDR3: CASSYLSRTDTQYF; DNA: TGTGCCAGCAGTTACCTTAGTAGGACAGATACGCAGTATTTT
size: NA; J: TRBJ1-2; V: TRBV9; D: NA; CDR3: CASSVEEGWYGYTF; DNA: TGTGCCAGCAGCGTAGAGGAGGGATGGTATGGCTACACCTTC
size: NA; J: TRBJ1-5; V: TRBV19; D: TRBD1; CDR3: CASSIATGVVGNQPQHF; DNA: TGTGCCAGCAGTATAGCGACAGGGGTCGTAGGCAATCAGCCCCAGCATTTT
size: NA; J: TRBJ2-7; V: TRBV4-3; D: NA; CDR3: CASSQAPGRPEQYF; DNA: TGCGCCAGCAGCCAAGCCCCGGGACGACCCGAGCAGTACTTC
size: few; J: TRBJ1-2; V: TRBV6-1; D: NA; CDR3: CASSALPGYGYTF; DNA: TGTGCCAGCAGTGCCCTCCCTGGCTATGGCTACACCTTC
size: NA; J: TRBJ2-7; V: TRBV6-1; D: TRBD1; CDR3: CASRDPRGHKQYF; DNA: TGTGCCAGCAGGGACCCCAGGGGGCACAAGCAGTACTTC
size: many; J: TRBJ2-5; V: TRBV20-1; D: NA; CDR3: CSAFYDQNQETQYF; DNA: TGCAGTGCTTTCTATGATCAGAACCAAGAGACCCAGTACTTC
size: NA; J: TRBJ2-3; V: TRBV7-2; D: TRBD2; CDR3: CASSSSGLSTDTQYF; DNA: TGTGCCAGCAGCTCTAGCGGCCTTAGCACAGATACGCAGTATTTT
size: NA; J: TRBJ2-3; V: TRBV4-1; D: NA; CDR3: CASSQDSRLRDTQYF; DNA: TGCGCCAGCAGCCAAGATTCAAGGCTTAGAGATACGCAGTATTTT
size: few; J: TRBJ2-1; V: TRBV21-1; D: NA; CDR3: CASICRLDNEQFF; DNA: TGTGCCAGCATATGCCGGTTGGACAATGAGCAGTTCTTC
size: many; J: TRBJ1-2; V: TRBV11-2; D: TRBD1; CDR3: CASSLALGQGGYTF; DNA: TGTGCCAGCAGCTTAGCGTTAGGACAGGGAGGCTACACCTTC
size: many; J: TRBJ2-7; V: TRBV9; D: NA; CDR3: CASSVGMGGSYKQYF; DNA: TGTGCCAGCAGCGTGGGGATGGGCGGATCCTACAAGCAGTACTTC